The next 29 T cell receptor beta chains were all read from a single sample in a study of CD8 T cells in Susac syndrome. An amount of RNA that ranged from roughly 0.5 to 1 ug was reverse transcribed with random hexamers. TCRdb independently ran MiXCR on the immunoSEQ multiplex PCR reads; one entry per CDR3 protein. Counted here are over 150,000 distinct CDR3 sequences, around 94% occurring once; the ten biggest clones make up 0.099%. Sequencing was carried out using CD4+ T cells from PBMCs. The source is a human donor with Susac syndrome.

The chain is built from TRBV7-2 and TRBJ2-3; 16 nucleotides line up with TRBD2. This CDR3 region has 17 residues. CDR1 is SGHTA and CDR2 is FQGNSA in the germline V gene. V shed 5 bases, J shed 5 bases, and the junction held 7 bases outside the gene matches. The CDR3 DNA reads as TGTGCCAGCAGCCCGGGACTAGCGGGAGGGCTACTAGATACGCAGTATTTT. Translating gives CASSPGLAGGLLDTQYF. The full variable domain, in which reference TRBV7-2 and TRBJ2-3 provide the parts outside the CDR3, is GAGVSQSPSNKVTEKGKDVELRCDPISGHTALYWYRQSLGQGLEFLIYFQGNSAPDKSGLPSDRFSAERTGGSVSTLTIQRTQQEDSAVYLCASSPGLAGGLLDTQYFGPGTRLTVL.

The chain carries TRBV12-3 or TRBV12-4 and TRBJ2-1, with 10 bases lining up with TRBD2. The CDR3 length is 14 residues. The V gene end was trimmed by 5 bases and the J gene end by 8 bases; junction bases not matched to a gene: 6. The CDR3, as DNA: TGTGCCAGCAGTAAGCGGGAGGGCCCTCATGAGCAGTTCTTC. Protein sequence: CASSKREGPHEQFF.

A single count supports this clonotype. The J gene is TRBJ2-1, the V gene TRBV3-1, with unresolved D. Germline values: CDR1 LGHDT, CDR2 YNNKEL (reference sequence). Trimming left V 0 bases short and J 10 bases short, with 22 bases between. This CDR3 contains 17 residues. The CDR3 region is CASSQETGPHGPFEQFF. CDR3 DNA: TGTGCCAGCAGCCAAGAAACCGGGCCGCACGGGCCGTTCGAGCAGTTCTTC.

The V and J genes are TRBV25-1 and TRBJ2-3, with D possibly TRBD2 on 6 matching bases. From germline, CDR1 is MGHDK and CDR2 SYGVNS. There are 14 residues in the CDR3. Trimming left V 7 bases short and J 0 bases short, with 11 bases between. CDR3 sequence (DNA): TGTGCCAGCACTAGACTAGGCAGCACAGATACGCAGTATTTT. Translation: CASTRLGSTDTQYF.

This chain links TRBV30 with TRBJ2-3; D might be TRBD1 (5 bases). Trimming took 0 bases from V and 4 from J, leaving 8 bases between them. The CDR3 is made up of 13 amino acids. The V gene's germline CDR1 is GTSNPN and CDR2 SVGIG (reference sequence). This chain's CDR3 is CAWSVGVSDTQYF. CDR3 nucleotides: TGTGCCTGGAGTGTAGGGGTTTCAGATACGCAGTATTTT.

A single count supports this clonotype. V gene TRBV20-1 combines with J gene TRBJ2-3; 7 bases agree with TRBD2. Germline V CDR1 and CDR2: DFQATT, SNEGSKA (reference sequence). This CDR3 spans 14 amino acids. J lost 0 bases, V lost 5 bases, and 5 bases had no gene match. The CDR3 DNA reads TGCAGTGCTCAGCGGGGCCCTAGCACAGATACGCAGTATTTT. This gives the protein CSAQRGPSTDTQYF.

This sequence joins TRBV15 and TRBJ2-7; 7 positions match TRBD1. The CDR3 is 19 residues long. The J segment lost 7 bases and the V segment lost 3 bases, leaving 24 bases of the junction unmatched. Germline loops: CDR1 LNHNV, CDR2 YYDKDF (reference sequence). CDR3 nucleotide sequence: TGTGCCACCAGCAGCTCCAAAGAGGGCAGGGGGTATCGTCGGAAGGAGCAGTACTTC. It encodes CATSSSKEGRGYRRKEQYF.

The chain employs TRBV11-2 and TRBJ1-6, with 9 bases fitting TRBD1. Germline values: CDR1 SGHAT, CDR2 FQNNGV. V was clipped by 10 bases and J by 9 bases; unmatched bases: 16. CDR3 length equals 16 residues. CDR3 coding DNA: TGTGCCATCCCCAAGCCGGGGGGACAGGGCGGTTCACCCCTCCACTTT. Encoded protein: CAIPKPGGQGGSPLHF.

The chain couples TRBV6-5 to TRBJ1-1; 8 bases align to TRBD1. J gave up 1 base and V 2 bases, and 12 bases lay outside the gene matches. The CDR3 totals 18 residues. Germline loops: CDR1 MNHEY, CDR2 SVGAGI. The CDR3 here is CASSYRRGQVIPNTEAFF. CDR3 DNA sequence: TGTGCCAGCAGTTACCGGCGGGGACAGGTGATACCGAACACTGAAGCTTTCTTT.

The rearrangement joins TRBV20-1 to TRBJ1-1, with a tentative D call TRBD1 (5 bases). V lost 0 bases to trimming and J lost 4 bases, with 15 bases between them. This CDR3 has 15 amino acids. CDR1 is DFQATT and CDR2 is SNEGSKA in the germline V gene (reference sequence). The CDR3 here is CSARDPDRGGTEAFF. CDR3 in DNA: TGCAGTGCTAGAGACCCGGACCGCGGGGGCACTGAAGCTTTCTTT.

The chain couples TRBV6-2 or TRBV6-3 to TRBJ2-7; 7 nucleotides agree with TRBD1. The CDR3 has 14 residues. Germline CDR1 MNHEY, CDR2 SVGEGT. V shed 1 base, J shed 10 bases, and the junction held 10 bases outside the gene matches. The CDR3 DNA sequence: TGTGCCAGCAGTTACTACACGGCAGGGGGTGGTCAGTACTTC. This codes for CASSYYTAGGGQYF.

The J gene is TRBJ1-5, the V gene TRBV11-2, with D possibly being TRBD1 (6 bases). The CDR3 loop spans 18 amino acids. Germline CDR1 and CDR2: SGHAT and FQNNGV. The V gene lost 1 base and the J gene lost 0 bases, with 16 bases spanning the gap. In nucleotides, the CDR3 is TGTGCCAGCAGCTTAGGTAGACAGGCCGGCCTTAGCAATCAGCCCCAGCATTTT. This codes for CASSLGRQAGLSNQPQHF.

The CDR3 DNA follows: TGTGCCTCGCAGCGGGGGGGCCTGTCAGAGACCCAGTACTTC. Translating it yields CASQRGGLSETQYF. The V gene is TRBV30, the J gene TRBJ2-5; 10 nucleotides match TRBD2. Trimming removed 7 bases from V and 4 bases from J; junction bases left unmatched: 9. The germline V gene has CDR1 GTSNPN and CDR2 SVGIG (reference sequence). This CDR3 comprises 14 residues.

The rearrangement joins TRBV12-3 or TRBV12-4 to TRBJ2-3; maybe TRBD2 (5 bases). V gave up 5 bases and J gave up 1 base, with 13 bases separating them. The CDR3 totals 15 residues. CDR3 nucleotide sequence: TGTGCCAGCAGTCTGACTACCCAGGGCACAGATACGCAGTATTTT. It is translated as CASSLTTQGTDTQYF.

The J gene is TRBJ2-7, the V gene TRBV29-1; 9 nucleotides agree with TRBD1. The CDR3 has 13 residues. V dropped 4 bases and J dropped 4; count of bases not matched to a gene: 5. From germline, CDR1 is SQVTM and CDR2 ANQGSEA. DNA of the CDR3: TGCAGCGTTGCCGGGACAGGGACGTACGAGCAGTACTTC. It yields the protein CSVAGTGTYEQYF.

V and J are TRBV25-1 and TRBJ2-1; no clear D. The CDR3 loop spans 15 amino acids. Germline V lookup: CDR1 MGHDK, CDR2 SYGVNS. The V end was cut by 5 bases, the J end by 1 base, with 12 bases between. In DNA form, the CDR3 reads TGTGCCAGCAGTCCCCGTCTTCAGTCCTACAATGAGCAGTTCTTC. Protein: CASSPRLQSYNEQFF.

This clonotype occurred once. This chain links TRBV20-1 with TRBJ2-3, with 10 bases fitting TRBD2. Germline lookup yields CDR1 DFQATT and CDR2 SNEGSKA (reference sequence). This CDR3 region has 13 residues. CDR3: CSLAGAGTDTQYF. The CDR3 DNA sequence: TGCAGCCTAGCGGGAGCTGGAACAGATACGCAGTATTTT.

The rearrangement joins TRBV20-1 to TRBJ2-3; TRBD2 aligns across 12 bases. CDR1 and CDR2 from the germline V gene are DFQATT and SNEGSKA (reference sequence). Unmatched junction bases numbered 8, after V lost 3 bases and J lost 1 base. CDR3 length equals 17 residues. The CDR3 coding sequence is TGCAGTGCTAGTATAACTAGCGGGGGGCCGGGCACAGATACGCAGTATTTT. Its translation: CSASITSGGPGTDTQYF.

The rearrangement uses TRBV28 and TRBJ2-1, with D hard to call. This CDR3 comprises 12 residues. The germline gives CDR1 MDHEN, CDR2 SYDVKM. V was shortened by 5 bases and J by 2 bases, with 4 bases between the two germline ends. DNA for the CDR3: TGTGCCAGCAGTCAGGCCTACAATGAGCAGTTCTTC. Amino acid sequence: CASSQAYNEQFF. Looking up the rest from reference TRBV28 and TRBJ2-1 gives the full variable domain: DVKVTQSSRYLVKRTGEKVFLECVQDMDHENMFWYRQDPGLGLRLIYFSYDVKMKEKGDIPEGYSVSREKKERFSLILESASTNQTSMYLCASSQAYNEQFFGPGTRLTVL.

The CDR3 nucleotides are TGTGCCAGCAGGAGATGGGGCCTAAGGAACATTCAGTACTTC. It specifies CASRRWGLRNIQYF. The rearrangement joins TRBV12-3 or TRBV12-4 to TRBJ2-4; D possibly corresponds to TRBD1 (5 bases). The CDR3 contains 14 residues. V was shortened by 6 bases and J by 7 bases, with 16 bases between the two germline ends.

The chain is built from TRBV29-1 and TRBJ1-1; 7 bases agree with TRBD1. Germline CDR1 SQVTM, CDR2 ANQGSEA. J gave up 4 bases and V 7 bases, and 6 bases lay outside the gene matches. The CDR3 totals 12 residues. The CDR3 sequence is CSAVTGRTEAFF. Written as DNA, the CDR3 is TGCAGCGCTGTGACAGGGCGCACTGAAGCTTTCTTT.

DNA for the CDR3: TGTGCCAGCTCCCTACTGGGACAGGGAGATACTGAAGCTTTCTTT. Residues: CASSLLGQGDTEAFF. The chain has TRBV18 and TRBJ1-1, with 9 bases identical to TRBD1. Germline CDR1 and CDR2: KGHSH and LQKENI. This CDR3 is 15 amino acids long. J was trimmed by 5 bases and V by 6 bases; bases with no gene match: 10.

Points on this clonotype: Mismatch with germline at one junction end may stem from a read error. This rearrangement joins TRBV5-1 to TRBJ2-7, with 7 bases aligning to TRBD2. CDR1 SGHRS and CDR2 YFSETQ come from the germline V gene. There are 12 residues in the CDR3. The CDR3 DNA reads as TGCGCCAGCAGCCACGGGGACTACCAGCAGTACTTC. Translation gives CASSHGDYQQYF.

The gene calls are TRBV7-2 and TRBJ1-6, with a tentative D call TRBD1 (6 bases). Germline CDR1 reads SGHTA; CDR2 reads FQGNSA. This CDR3 is built from 14 residues. Trimming left V 5 bases short and J 10 bases short, with 15 bases between. CDR3 loop: CASSPDSMGSPLHF. CDR3 in DNA: TGTGCCAGCAGCCCGGACAGTATGGGGTCACCCCTCCACTTT.

This clonotype was seen just once. The rearrangement joins TRBV12-3 or TRBV12-4 to TRBJ1-6; 9 nucleotides align to TRBD1. This CDR3 has 14 residues. Losses at the gene ends were 3 bases for V and 10 bases for J; bases not matched to a gene: 4. CDR3 coding DNA: TGTGCCAGCAGTTTGTCGGGGACAGGGTCACCCCTCCACTTT. Amino acid sequence: CASSLSGTGSPLHF.

This clonotype was observed a few times. This chain joins TRBV29-1 and TRBJ2-3; D possibly matches TRBD1 or TRBD2 (6 bases each). Per the germline V gene, CDR1 is SQVTM and CDR2 is ANQGSEA. CDR3 length: 13 amino acids. Trimming shortened V by 7 bases and J by 1 base, and 12 bases separated the two germline ends. CDR3 sequence: CSGGRGRTDTQYF. CDR3 sequence (DNA): TGCAGCGGCGGCCGGGGGCGCACAGATACGCAGTATTTT.

The chain has TRBV6-2 or TRBV6-3 and TRBJ2-7; unclear D gene. Germline V gene sequence: CDR1 MNHEY, CDR2 SVGEGT. Trimming removed 0 bases at V and 0 bases at J, with 3 bases between. This CDR3 region has 13 residues. The CDR3: CASSYSRSYEQYF. As DNA, the CDR3 is TGTGCCAGCAGTTACTCGCGCTCCTACGAGCAGTACTTC.

This clonotype has only one observation. The chain employs TRBV28 and TRBJ1-1; maybe TRBD1 (5 bases). Germline V CDR1 and CDR2: MDHEN, SYDVKM. Trimming took 3 bases from V and 2 from J, leaving 13 bases between them. CDR3 length: 15 residues. The CDR3 is CASSFSGGGNTEAFF. CDR3 bases: TGTGCCAGCAGTTTTTCCGGGGGGGGTAACACTGAAGCTTTCTTT.

This chain links TRBV30 with TRBJ1-2; D gene unclear. Germline V gene sequence: CDR1 GTSNPN, CDR2 SVGIG (reference sequence). V lost 4 bases and J 4 bases, leaving 19 bases between the germline ends. The CDR3 totals 15 residues. CDR3 sequence reads: CAWTQRRTGFYGYTF. CDR3 in DNA: TGTGCCTGGACACAAAGGAGGACGGGATTCTATGGCTACACCTTC.